The T cell receptor (beta chain) described here comes from a study of PD-1 blockade in classical Hodgkin lymphoma. Study-wide findings and caveats: Compared with baseline, CD4+ but not CD8+ TCR diversity had risen significantly by C4D1. When nivolumab was started under 1 year after ASCT, patients were excluded. According to reports, newly diagnosed patients had lower baseline TCR diversity than healthy donors, and relapsed/refractory patients had lower baseline TCR diversity still.

Following autologous stem cell transplantation, relapse occurred in every patient, and exposure to brentuximab vedotin varied. Relapsed/refractory classical Hodgkin lymphoma patients had complete, partial or progressive responses. The assay was immunoSEQ multiplex PCR, and TCRdb's table has in-frame clones only and misses some. The sample shows about 58,000 clones, around 90% of them seen only once. As to this clone: Its antigen remains unidentified.

This CDR3 comprises 15 residues. The J segment lost 2 bases and the V segment lost 1 base, leaving 1 base of the junction unmatched. CDR1 and CDR2 from the germline V gene are SGHRS and YFSETQ. The sequence came from a human donor with classical Hodgkin lymphoma. Sequences were derived from peripheral blood mononuclear cells (PBMCs), sampled before the second cycle of nivolumab. The J gene is TRBJ2-3, the V gene TRBV5-1; 10 nucleotides line up with TRBD2. Here the CDR3 reads CASSLTSGVTDTQYF. As DNA, the CDR3 is TGCGCCAGCAGCTTGACTAGCGGGGTCACAGATACGCAGTATTTT.